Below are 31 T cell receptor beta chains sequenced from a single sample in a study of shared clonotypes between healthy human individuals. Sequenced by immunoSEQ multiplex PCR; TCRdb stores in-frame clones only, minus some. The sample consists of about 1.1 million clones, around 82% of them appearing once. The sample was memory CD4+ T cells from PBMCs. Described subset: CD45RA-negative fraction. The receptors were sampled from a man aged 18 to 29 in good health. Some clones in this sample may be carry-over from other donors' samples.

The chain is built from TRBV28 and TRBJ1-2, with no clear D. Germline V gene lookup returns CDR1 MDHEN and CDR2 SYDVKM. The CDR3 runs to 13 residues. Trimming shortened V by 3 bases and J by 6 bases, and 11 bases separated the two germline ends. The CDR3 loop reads CASSFRAGHGYTF. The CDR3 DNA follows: TGTGCCAGCAGTTTTCGGGCAGGCCATGGCTACACCTTC.

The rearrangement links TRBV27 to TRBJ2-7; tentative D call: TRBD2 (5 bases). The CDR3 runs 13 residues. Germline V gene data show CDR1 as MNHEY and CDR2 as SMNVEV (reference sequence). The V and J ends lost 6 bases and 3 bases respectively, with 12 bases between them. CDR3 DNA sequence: TGTGCCAGCAGAACATCTGCGGGCTACGAGCAGTACTTC. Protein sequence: CASRTSAGYEQYF.

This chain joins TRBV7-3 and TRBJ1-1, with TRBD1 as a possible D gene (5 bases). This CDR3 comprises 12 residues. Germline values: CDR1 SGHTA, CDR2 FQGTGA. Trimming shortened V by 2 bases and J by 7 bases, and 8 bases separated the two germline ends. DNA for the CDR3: TGTGCCAGCAGCTTACAGGGAGGTGAAGCTTTCTTT. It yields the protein CASSLQGGEAFF.

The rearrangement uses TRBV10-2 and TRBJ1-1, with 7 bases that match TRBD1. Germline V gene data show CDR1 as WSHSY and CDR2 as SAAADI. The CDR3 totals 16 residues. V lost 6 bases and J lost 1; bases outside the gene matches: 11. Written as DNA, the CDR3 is TGCGCCAGCAGGTACCAGGGGGGGAACGCGAACACTGAAGCTTTCTTT. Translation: CASRYQGGNANTEAFF.

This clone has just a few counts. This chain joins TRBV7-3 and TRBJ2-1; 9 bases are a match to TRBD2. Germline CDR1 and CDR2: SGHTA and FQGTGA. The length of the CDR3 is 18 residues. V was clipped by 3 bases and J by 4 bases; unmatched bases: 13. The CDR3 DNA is TGTGCCAGCAGCTTCCACTCGCCCCTAGCGGGGACTTACAATGAGCAGTTCTTC. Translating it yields CASSFHSPLAGTYNEQFF.

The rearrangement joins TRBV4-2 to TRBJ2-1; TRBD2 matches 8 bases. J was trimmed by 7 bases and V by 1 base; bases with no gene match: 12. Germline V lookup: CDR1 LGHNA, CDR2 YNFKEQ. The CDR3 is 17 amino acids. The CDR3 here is CASSQGQAGALGNEQFF. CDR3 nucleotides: TGTGCCAGCAGCCAAGGGCAAGCGGGAGCCCTGGGGAATGAGCAGTTCTTC.

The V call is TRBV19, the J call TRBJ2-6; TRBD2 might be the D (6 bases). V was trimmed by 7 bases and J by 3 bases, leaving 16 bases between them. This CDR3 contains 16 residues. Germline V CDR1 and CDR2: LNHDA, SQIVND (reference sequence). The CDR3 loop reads CASTLGRRDGANVLTF. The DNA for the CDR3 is TGTGCCAGTACCCTTGGAAGGAGGGATGGGGCCAACGTCCTGACTTTC.

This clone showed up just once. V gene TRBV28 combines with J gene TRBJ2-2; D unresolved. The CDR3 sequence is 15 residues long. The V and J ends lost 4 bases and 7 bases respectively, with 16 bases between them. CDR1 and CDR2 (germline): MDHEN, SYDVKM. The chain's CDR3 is CASSSAPITYGELFF. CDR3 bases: TGTGCCAGCAGTTCCGCCCCTATTACCTACGGGGAGCTGTTTTTT. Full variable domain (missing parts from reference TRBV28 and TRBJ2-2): DVKVTQSSRYLVKRTGEKVFLECVQDMDHENMFWYRQDPGLGLRLIYFSYDVKMKEKGDIPEGYSVSREKKERFSLILESASTNQTSMYLCASSSAPITYGELFFGEGSRLTVL.

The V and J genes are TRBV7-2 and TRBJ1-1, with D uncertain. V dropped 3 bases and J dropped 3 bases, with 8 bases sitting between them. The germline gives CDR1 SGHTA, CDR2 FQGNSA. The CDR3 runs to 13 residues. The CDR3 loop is CASSFLRDTEAFF. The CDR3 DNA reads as TGTGCCAGCAGCTTTCTGAGGGACACTGAAGCTTTCTTT.

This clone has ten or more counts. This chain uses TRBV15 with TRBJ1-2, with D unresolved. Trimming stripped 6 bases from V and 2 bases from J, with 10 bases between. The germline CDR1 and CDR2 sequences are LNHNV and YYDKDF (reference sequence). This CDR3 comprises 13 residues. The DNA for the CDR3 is TGTGCCACCAGGGACGCGGGGAACTATGGCTACACCTTC. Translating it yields CATRDAGNYGYTF.

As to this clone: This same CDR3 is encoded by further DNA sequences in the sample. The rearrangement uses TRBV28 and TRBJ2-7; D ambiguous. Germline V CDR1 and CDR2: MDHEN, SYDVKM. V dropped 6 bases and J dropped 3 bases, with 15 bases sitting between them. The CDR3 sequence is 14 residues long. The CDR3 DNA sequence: TGTGCCAGCAGCTCCCCGAGCAGCCTCTACGAGCAGTACTTC. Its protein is CASSSPSSLYEQYF.

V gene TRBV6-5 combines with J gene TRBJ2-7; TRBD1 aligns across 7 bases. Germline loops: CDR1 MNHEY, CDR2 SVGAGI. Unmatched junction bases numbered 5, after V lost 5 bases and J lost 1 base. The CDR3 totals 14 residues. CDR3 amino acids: CASSPYRGSYEQYF. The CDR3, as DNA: TGTGCCAGCAGTCCCTACAGGGGTTCCTACGAGCAGTACTTC.

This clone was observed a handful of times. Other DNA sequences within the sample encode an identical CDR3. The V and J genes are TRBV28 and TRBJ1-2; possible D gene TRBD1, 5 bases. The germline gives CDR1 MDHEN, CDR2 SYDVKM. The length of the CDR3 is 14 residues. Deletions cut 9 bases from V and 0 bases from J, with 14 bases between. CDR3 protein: CASSAGGSNYGYTF. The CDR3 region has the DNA TGTGCCAGTTCGGCCGGGGGGTCTAACTATGGCTACACCTTC.

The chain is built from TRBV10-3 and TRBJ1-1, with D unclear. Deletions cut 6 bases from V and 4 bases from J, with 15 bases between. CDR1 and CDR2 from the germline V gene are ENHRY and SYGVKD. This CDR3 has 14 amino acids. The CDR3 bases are TGTGCCATCAGGACCCGGGAGGGCGGCACTGAAGCTTTCTTT. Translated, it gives CAIRTREGGTEAFF.

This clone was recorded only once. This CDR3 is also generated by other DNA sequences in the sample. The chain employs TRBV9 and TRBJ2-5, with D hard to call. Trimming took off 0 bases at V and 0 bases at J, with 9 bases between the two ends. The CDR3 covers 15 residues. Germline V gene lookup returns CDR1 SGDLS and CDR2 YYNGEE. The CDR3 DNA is TGTGCCAGCAGCGTAGGTACCGGCTACCAAGAGACCCAGTACTTC. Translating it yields CASSVGTGYQETQYF.

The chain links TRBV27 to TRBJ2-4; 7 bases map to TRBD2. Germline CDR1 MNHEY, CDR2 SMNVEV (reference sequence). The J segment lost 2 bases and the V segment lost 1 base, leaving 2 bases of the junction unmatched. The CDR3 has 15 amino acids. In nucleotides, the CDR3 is TGTGCCAGCAGTTTATGGGGGGGGACCAAAAACATTCAGTACTTC. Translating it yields CASSLWGGTKNIQYF.

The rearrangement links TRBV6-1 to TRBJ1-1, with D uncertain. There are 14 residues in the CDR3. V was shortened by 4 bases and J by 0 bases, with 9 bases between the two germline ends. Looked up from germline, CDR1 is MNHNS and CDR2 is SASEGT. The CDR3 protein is CASSAQRVNTEAFF. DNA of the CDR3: TGTGCCAGCAGTGCACAGAGGGTGAACACTGAAGCTTTCTTT.

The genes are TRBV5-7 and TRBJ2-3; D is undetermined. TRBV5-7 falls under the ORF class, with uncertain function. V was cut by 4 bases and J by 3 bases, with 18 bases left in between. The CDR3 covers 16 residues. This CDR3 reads CASSPRTETQTDTQYF. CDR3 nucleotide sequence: TGTGCCAGCAGCCCGAGGACCGAAACGCAAACAGATACGCAGTATTTT.

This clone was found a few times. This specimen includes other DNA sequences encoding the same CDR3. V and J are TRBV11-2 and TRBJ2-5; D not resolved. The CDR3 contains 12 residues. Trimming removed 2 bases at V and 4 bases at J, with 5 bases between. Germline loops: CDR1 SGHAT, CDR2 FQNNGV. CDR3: CASSLSRETQYF. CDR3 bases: TGTGCCAGCAGCTTATCTCGAGAGACCCAGTACTTC.

CDR3 protein: CASSEQAYEQYF. The DNA of the CDR3 is TGTGCCAGCTCAGAACAGGCCTACGAGCAGTACTTC. This sequence joins TRBV18 and TRBJ2-7; tentative D call: TRBD1 (5 bases). Trimming removed 5 bases from V and 2 bases from J, with 7 bases in between. CDR3 size: 12 residues. The germline CDR1 and CDR2 sequences are KGHSH and LQKENI.

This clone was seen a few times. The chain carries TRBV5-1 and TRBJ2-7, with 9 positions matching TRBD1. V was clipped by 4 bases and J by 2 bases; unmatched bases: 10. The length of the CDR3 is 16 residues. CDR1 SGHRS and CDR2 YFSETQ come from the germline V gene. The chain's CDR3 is CASSDAPGQGAYEQYF. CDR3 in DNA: TGCGCCAGCAGCGATGCTCCGGGACAGGGCGCCTACGAGCAGTACTTC.

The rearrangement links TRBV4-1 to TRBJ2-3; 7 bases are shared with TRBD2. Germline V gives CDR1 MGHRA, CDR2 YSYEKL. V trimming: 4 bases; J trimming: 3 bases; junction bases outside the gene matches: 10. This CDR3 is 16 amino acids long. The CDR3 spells CASSLVAGMGTDTQYF. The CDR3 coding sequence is TGCGCCAGCAGCCTCGTAGCGGGCATGGGGACAGATACGCAGTATTTT.

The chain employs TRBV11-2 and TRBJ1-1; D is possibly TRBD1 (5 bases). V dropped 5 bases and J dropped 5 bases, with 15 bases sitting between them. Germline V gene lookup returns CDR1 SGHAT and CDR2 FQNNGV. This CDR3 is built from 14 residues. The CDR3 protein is CASSLSTGGTEAFF. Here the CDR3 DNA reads TGTGCCAGCAGCCTGTCCACGGGGGGGACTGAAGCTTTCTTT.

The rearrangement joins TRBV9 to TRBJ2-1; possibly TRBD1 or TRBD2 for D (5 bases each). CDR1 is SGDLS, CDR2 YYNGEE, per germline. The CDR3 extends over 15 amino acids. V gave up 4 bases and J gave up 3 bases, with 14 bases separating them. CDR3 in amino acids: CASSSPGTVYNEQFF. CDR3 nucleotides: TGTGCCAGCAGCAGTCCCGGGACGGTCTACAATGAGCAGTTCTTC.

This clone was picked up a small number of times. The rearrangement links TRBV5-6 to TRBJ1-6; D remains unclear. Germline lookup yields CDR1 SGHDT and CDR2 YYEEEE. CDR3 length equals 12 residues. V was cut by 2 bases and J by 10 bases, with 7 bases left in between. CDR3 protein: CASSLGRSPLHF. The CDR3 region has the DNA TGTGCCAGCAGCTTAGGGCGGTCACCCCTCCACTTT.

The CDR3 reads CASSLRPNTGELFF. DNA for the CDR3: TGTGCCAGCAGCTTGCGGCCCAACACCGGGGAGCTGTTTTTT. This chain connects TRBV5-8 to TRBJ2-2; unclear D gene. There are 14 residues in the CDR3. V lost 1 base to trimming and J lost 2 bases, with 6 bases between them. Germline CDR1 is SGHTS and CDR2 is YDEGEE.

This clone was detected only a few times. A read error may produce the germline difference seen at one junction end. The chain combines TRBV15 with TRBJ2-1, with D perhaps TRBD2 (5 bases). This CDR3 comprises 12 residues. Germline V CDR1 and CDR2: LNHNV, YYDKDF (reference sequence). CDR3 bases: TGTGCCACCAGCAGAGATGGCGTAGGAGGTGTCTTC. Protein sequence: CATSRDGVGGVF.

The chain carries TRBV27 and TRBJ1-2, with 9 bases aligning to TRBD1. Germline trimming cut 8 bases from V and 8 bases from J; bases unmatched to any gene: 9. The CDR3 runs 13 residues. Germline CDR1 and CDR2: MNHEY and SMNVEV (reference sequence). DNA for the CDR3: TGTGCCAGCCACCCACAGGGGGCAGGGGGCTACACCTTC. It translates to CASHPQGAGGYTF.

The CDR3: CASSHLGRGEKLFF. Written as DNA, the CDR3 is TGTGCCAGCAGCCACTTGGGCCGGGGCGAAAAACTGTTTTTT. V and J are TRBV27 and TRBJ1-4; maybe TRBD1 (5 bases). This CDR3 contains 14 residues. Germline assignment: CDR1 MNHEY and CDR2 SMNVEV (reference sequence). Trimming removed 6 bases from V and 8 bases from J, with 16 bases in between.

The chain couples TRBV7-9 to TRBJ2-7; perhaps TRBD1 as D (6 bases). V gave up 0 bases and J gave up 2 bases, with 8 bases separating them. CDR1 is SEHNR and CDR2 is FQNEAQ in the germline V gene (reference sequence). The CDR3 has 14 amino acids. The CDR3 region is CASSLATGPYEQYF. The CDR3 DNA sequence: TGTGCCAGCAGCTTAGCGACAGGACCCTACGAGCAGTACTTC.

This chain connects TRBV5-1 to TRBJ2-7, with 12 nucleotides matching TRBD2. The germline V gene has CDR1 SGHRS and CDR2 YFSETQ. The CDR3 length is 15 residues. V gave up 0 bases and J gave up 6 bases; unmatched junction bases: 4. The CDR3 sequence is CASSLGTSGTSEQYF. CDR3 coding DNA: TGCGCCAGCAGCTTGGGGACTAGCGGGACAAGCGAGCAGTACTTC.